The T cell receptor beta chain under discussion was sequenced for a study of Graves' ophthalmopathy and Graves' hyperthyroidism. Study-wide results and caveats: The model's ophthalmopathy progression predictions had approximately 69% sensitivity and approximately 72% specificity. Sensitivity reached roughly 90% and specificity roughly 81% for a 13-signature model separating ophthalmopathy from stable hyperthyroidism.

This clonotype was counted many times. Its specificity is not known. RNA transcripts provided the template for amplifying TCR beta CDR3 regions. Investigators did first-round RT-PCR with HTBI primers, then second-round multiplex PCR. TCRdb re-called the multiplex PCR reads with MiXCR, one entry per CDR3 protein. The sample contains some 380,000 distinct CDR3 sequences, less than 20% of which appear only once. The receptor was derived from a woman aged 18 to 35 with stable Graves' hyperthyroidism. The sample comprised peripheral blood.

The CDR3 bases are TGTGCCACCAGTGATTTGGAAACAGACTATGGCTACACCTTC. This codes for CATSDLETDYGYTF. This rearrangement joins TRBV24-1 to TRBJ1-2; D is unresolved. The ends were cut back, 0 bases at V and 3 bases at J, with 7 bases in the middle. Germline CDR1 is KGHDR and CDR2 is SFDVKD. CDR3 length: 14 residues.